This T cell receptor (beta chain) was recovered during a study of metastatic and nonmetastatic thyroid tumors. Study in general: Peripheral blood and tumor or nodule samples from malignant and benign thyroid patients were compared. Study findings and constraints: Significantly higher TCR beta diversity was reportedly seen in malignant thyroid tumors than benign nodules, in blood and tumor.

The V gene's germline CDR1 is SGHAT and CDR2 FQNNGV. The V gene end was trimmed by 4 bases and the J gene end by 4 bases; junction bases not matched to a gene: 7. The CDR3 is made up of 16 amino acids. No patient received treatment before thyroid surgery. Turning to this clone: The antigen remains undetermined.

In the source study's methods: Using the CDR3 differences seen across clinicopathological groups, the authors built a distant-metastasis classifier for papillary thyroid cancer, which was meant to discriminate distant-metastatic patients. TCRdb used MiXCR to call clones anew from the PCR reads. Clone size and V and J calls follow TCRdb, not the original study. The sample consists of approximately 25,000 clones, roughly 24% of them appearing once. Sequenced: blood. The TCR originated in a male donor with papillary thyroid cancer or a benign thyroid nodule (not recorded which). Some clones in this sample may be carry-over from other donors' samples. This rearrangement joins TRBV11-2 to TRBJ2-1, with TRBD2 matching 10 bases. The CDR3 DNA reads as TGTGCCAGCAGCTCCCGGGCTAGCGGGAGTTACAATGAGCAGTTCTTC. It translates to CASSSRASGSYNEQFF.